Included here is one TCR beta chain sequence, with context. V lost 5 bases to trimming and J lost 5 bases; unmatched junction nucleotides: 6. The CDR3 has 14 residues. The germline V gene encodes CDR1 MDHEN and CDR2 SYDVKM. Profiled with immunoSEQ multiplex PCR; TCRdb holds only in-frame clones, not every one. There are over 70,000 clones in the sample; about 94% occur only once, and under 2% lies in the top ten. The data were obtained in a study of T cell changes during pregnancy in multiple sclerosis. The chain joins TRBV28 to TRBJ1-1; 9 bases match TRBD1. The receptor was isolated from a female donor in good health, enrolled as a control in a pregnancy study. The specimen comprised peripheral blood, sampled in the first trimester of pregnancy. The CDR3 reads CASSTGGRRTEAFF. The CDR3, as DNA: TGTGCCAGCAGTACAGGGGGCCGGAGGACTGAAGCTTTCTTT.